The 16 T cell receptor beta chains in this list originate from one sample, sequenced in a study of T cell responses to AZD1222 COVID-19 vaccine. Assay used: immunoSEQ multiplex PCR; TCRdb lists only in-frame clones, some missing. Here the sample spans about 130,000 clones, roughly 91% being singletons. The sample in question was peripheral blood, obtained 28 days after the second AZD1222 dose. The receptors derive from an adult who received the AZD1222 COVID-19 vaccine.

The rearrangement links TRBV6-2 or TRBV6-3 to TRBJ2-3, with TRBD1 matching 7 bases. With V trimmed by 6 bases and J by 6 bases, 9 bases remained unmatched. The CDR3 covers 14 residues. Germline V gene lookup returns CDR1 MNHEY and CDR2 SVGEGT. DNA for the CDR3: TGTGCCAGCAGCCCAGGGGGAGACGCGGATACGCAGTATTTT. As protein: CASSPGGDADTQYF.

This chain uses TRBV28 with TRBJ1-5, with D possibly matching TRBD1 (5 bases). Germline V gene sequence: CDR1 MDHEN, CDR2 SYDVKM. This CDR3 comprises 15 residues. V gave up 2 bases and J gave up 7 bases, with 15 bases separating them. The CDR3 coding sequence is TGTGCCAGCAGTTTAAGTCGGGGGGGTTCCCAGCCCCAGCATTTT. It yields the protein CASSLSRGGSQPQHF.

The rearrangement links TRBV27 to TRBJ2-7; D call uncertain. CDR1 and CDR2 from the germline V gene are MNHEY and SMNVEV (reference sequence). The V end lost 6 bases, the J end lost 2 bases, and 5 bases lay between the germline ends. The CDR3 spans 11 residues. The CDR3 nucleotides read TGTGCCAGCAGGGGGACCTACGAGCAGTACTTC. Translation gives CASRGTYEQYF.

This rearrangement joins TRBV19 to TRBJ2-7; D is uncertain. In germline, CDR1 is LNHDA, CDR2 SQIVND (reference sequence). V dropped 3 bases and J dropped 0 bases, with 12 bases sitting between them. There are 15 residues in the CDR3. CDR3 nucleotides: TGTGCCAGTAGTATTTCAGGAATGGCCTCCTACGAGCAGTACTTC. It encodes CASSISGMASYEQYF. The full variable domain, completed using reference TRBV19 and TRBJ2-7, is DGGITQSPKYLFRKEGQNVTLSCEQNLNHDAMYWYRQDPGQGLRLIYYSQIVNDFQKGDIAEGYSVSREKKESFPLTVTSAQKNPTAFYLCASSISGMASYEQYFGPGTRLTVT.

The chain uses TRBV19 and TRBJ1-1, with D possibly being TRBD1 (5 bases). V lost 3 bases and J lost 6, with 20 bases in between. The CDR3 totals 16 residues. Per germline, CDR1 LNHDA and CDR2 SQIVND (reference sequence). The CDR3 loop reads CASSIALQRGSAEAFF. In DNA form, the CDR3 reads TGTGCCAGTAGTATCGCGCTACAAAGGGGTAGTGCTGAAGCTTTCTTT.

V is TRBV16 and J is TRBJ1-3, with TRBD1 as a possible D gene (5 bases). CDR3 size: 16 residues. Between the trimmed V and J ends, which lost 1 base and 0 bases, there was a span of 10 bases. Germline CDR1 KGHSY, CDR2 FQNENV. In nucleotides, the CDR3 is TGTGCCAGCAGCCAATATCAACAGGTCTCTGGAAACACCATATATTTT. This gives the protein CASSQYQQVSGNTIYF.

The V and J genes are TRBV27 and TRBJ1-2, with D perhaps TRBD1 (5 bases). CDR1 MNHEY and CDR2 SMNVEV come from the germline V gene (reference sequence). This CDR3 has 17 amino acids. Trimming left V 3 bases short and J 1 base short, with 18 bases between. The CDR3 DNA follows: TGTGCCAGCAGTTTCTCCCTTGCAGGGTTAGGTAACTATGGCTACACCTTC. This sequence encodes CASSFSLAGLGNYGYTF.

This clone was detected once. The CDR3 reads CASSQAGSGNTIYF. The CDR3 DNA reads TGCGCCAGCAGCCAAGCGGGTTCTGGAAACACCATATATTTT. The genes are TRBV4-1 and TRBJ1-3; no clear D gene. The CDR3 has 14 residues. V lost 1 base and J 1 base, leaving 5 bases between the germline ends. Per the germline V gene, CDR1 is MGHRA and CDR2 is YSYEKL.

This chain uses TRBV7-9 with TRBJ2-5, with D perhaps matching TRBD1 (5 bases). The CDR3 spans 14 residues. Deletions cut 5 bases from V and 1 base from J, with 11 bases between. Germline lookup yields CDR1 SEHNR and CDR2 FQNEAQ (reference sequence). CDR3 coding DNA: TGTGCCAGCAGCCATGACAGCCTCCAAGAGACCCAGTACTTC. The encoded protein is CASSHDSLQETQYF.

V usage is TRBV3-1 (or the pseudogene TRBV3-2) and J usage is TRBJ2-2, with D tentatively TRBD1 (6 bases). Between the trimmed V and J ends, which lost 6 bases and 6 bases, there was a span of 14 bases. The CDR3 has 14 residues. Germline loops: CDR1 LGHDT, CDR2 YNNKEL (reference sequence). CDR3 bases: TGTGCCAGCAGGGGGGCCAGTCCCGCCGGGGAGCTGTTTTTT. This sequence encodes CASRGASPAGELFF.

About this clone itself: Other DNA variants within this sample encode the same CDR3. CDR3 sequence (DNA): TGTGCCAGCAGCCCCCAGGGGGGGAACTATGGCTACACCTTC. As protein: CASSPQGGNYGYTF. The chain recombines TRBV3-1 (or the pseudogene TRBV3-2) with TRBJ1-2, with 7 bases identical to TRBD1. The germline gives CDR1 LGHDT, CDR2 YNNKEL (reference sequence). This CDR3 spans 14 amino acids. V trimming: 4 bases; J trimming: 2 bases; junction bases outside the gene matches: 4.

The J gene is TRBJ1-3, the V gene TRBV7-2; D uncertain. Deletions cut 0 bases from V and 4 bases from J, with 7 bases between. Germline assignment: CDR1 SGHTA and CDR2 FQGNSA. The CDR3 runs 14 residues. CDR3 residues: CASSLASTGNTIYF. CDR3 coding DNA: TGTGCCAGCAGCTTAGCCTCGACGGGAAACACCATATATTTT.

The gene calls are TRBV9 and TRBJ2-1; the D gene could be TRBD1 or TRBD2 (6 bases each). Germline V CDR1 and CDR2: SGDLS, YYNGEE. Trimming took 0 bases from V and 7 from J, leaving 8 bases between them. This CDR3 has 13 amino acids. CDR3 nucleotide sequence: TGTGCCAGCAGCGTAGGGGGGGCTAATGAGCAGTTCTTC. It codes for CASSVGGANEQFF.

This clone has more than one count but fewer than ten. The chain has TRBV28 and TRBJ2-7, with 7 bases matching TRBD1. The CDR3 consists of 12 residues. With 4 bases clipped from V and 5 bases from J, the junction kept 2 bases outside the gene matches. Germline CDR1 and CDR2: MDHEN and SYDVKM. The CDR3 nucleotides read TGTGCCAGCAGTTCGACAGGGAACGAGCAGTACTTC. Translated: CASSSTGNEQYF. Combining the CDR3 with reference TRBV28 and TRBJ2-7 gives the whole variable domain DVKVTQSSRYLVKRTGEKVFLECVQDMDHENMFWYRQDPGLGLRLIYFSYDVKMKEKGDIPEGYSVSREKKERFSLILESASTNQTSMYLCASSSTGNEQYFGPGTRLTVT.

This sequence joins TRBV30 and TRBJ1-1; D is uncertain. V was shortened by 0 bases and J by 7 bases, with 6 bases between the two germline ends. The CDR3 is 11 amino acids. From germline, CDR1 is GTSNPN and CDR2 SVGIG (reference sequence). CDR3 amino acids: CAWSVLNEAFF. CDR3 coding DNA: TGTGCCTGGAGTGTACTTAATGAAGCTTTCTTT.

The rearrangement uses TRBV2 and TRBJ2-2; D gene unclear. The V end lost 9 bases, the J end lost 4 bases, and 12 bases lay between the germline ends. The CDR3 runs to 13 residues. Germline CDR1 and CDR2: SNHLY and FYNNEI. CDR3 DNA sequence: TGTGCCAGAACCGGACGCATCACCGGGGAGCTGTTTTTT. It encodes CARTGRITGELFF.